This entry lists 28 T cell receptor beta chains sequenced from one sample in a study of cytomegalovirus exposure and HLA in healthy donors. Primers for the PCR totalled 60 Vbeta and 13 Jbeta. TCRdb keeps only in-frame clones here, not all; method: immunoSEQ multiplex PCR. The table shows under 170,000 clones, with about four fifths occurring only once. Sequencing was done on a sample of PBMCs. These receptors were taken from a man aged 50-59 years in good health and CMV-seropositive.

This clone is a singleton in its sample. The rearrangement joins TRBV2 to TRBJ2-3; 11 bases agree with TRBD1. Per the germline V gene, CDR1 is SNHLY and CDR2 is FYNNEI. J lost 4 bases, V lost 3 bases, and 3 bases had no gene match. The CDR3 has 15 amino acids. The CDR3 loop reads CASSERTGGADTQYF. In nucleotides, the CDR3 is TGTGCCAGCAGTGAGCGGACAGGGGGCGCAGATACGCAGTATTTT.

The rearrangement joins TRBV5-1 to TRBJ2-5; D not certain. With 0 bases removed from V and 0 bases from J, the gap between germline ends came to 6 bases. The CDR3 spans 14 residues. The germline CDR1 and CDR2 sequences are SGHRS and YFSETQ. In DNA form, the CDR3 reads TGCGCCAGCAGCTTGGACGGTCACCAAGAGACCCAGTACTTC. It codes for CASSLDGHQETQYF.

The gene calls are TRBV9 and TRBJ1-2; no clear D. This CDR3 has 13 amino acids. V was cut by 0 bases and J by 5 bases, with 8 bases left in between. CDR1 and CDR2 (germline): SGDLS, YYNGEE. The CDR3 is CASSVGPTYGYTF. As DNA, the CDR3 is TGTGCCAGCAGCGTAGGACCGACATATGGCTACACCTTC.

The CDR3 region has the DNA TGTGCCAGTAGCGGACAGGGCCTTTTTAATGAGCAGTTCTTC. This sequence encodes CASSGQGLFNEQFF. The gene calls are TRBV7-9 and TRBJ2-1; 8 nucleotides agree with TRBD1. V lost 9 bases to trimming and J lost 7 bases; unmatched junction nucleotides: 11. The CDR3 has 14 amino acids. Germline assignment: CDR1 SEHNR and CDR2 FQNEAQ (reference sequence).

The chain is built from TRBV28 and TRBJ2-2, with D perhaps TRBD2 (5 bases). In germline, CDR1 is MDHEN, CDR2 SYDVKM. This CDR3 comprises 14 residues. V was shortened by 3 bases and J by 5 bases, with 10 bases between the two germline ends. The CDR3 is CASSFVGRTGELFF. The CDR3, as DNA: TGTGCCAGCAGTTTCGTGGGGAGAACCGGGGAGCTGTTTTTT.

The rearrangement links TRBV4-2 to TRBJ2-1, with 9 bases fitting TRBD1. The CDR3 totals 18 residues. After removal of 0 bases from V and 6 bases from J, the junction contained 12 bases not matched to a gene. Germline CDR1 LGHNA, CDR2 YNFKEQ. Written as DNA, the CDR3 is TGTGCCAGCAGCCAAGACCCGACCGGGACAGGGTACGCCAATGAGCAGTTCTTC. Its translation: CASSQDPTGTGYANEQFF.

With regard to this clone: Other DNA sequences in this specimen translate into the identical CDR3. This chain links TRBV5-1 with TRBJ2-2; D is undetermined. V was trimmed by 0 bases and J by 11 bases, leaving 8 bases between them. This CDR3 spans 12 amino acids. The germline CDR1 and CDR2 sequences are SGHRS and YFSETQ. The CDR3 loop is CASSLGGGELFF. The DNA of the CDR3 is TGCGCCAGCAGCTTGGGAGGCGGCGAGCTGTTTTTT.

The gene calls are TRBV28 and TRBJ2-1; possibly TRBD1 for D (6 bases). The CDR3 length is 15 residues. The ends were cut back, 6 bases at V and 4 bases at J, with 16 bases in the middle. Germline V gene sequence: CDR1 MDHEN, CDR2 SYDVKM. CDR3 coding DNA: TGTGCCAGCAGCCAGACAGGTTCGGGTTACAATGAGCAGTTCTTC. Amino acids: CASSQTGSGYNEQFF.

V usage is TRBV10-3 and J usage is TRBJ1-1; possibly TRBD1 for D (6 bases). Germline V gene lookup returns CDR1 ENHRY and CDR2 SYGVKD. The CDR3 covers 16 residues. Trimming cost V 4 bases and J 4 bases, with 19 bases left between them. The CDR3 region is CAISGSRGELSTEAFF. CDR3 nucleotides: TGTGCCATCAGTGGGAGCAGGGGAGAACTAAGCACTGAAGCTTTCTTT.

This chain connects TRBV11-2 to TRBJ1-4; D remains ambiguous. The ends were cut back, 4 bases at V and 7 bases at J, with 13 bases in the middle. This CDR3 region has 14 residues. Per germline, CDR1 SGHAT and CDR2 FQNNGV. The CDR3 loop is CASSSRKETEKLFF. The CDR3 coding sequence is TGTGCCAGCAGCTCCCGGAAGGAGACTGAAAAACTGTTTTTT.

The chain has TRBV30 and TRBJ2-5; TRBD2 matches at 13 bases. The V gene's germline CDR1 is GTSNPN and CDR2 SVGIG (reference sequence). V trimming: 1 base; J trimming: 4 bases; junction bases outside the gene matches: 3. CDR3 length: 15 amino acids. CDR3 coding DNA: TGTGCCTGGAGTGGACTAGCGGGAGGAGGAGAGACCCAGTACTTC. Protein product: CAWSGLAGGGETQYF.

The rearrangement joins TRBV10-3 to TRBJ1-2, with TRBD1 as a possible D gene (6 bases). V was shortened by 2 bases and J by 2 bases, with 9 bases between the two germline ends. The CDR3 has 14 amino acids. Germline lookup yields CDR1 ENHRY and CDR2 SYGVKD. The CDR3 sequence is CAISEATGNYGYTF. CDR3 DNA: TGTGCCATCAGTGAGGCAACAGGGAACTATGGCTACACCTTC.

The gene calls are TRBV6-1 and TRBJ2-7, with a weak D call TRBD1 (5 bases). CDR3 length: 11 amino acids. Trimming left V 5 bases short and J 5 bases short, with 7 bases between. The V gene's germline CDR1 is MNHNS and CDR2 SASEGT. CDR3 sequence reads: CASSRGHEQYF. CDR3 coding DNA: TGTGCCAGCAGTAGGGGCCACGAGCAGTACTTC.

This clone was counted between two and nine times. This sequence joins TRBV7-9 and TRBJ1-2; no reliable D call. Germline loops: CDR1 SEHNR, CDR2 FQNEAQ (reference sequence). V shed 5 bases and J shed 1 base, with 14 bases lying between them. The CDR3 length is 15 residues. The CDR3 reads CASSPREPRNYGYTF. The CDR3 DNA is TGTGCCAGCAGCCCCCGGGAGCCCCGTAACTATGGCTACACCTTC.

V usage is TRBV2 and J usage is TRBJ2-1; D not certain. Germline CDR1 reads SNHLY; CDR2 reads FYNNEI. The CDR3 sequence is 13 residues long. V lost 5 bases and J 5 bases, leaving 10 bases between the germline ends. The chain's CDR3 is CASSPLYDNEQFF. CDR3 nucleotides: TGTGCCAGCAGTCCACTCTACGACAATGAGCAGTTCTTC.

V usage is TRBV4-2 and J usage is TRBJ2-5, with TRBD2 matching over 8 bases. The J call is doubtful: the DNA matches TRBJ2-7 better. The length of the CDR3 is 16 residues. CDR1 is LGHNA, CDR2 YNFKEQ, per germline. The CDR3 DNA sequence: TGTGCCAGCAGCCAAGAACCTAGCGGGCCCCTCTACGAGCAGTACTTC. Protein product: CASSQEPSGPLYEQYF.

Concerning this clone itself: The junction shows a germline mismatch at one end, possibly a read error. The CDR3 nucleotides read TGTTCCAGCAGCTTACAGGGGCCAGGCTATGGCTACACCTTC. Protein product: CSSSLQGPGYGYTF. The J gene is TRBJ1-2, the V gene TRBV7-9, with 7 bases lining up with TRBD1. The CDR3 extends over 14 amino acids. CDR1 and CDR2 (germline): SEHNR, FQNEAQ (reference sequence).

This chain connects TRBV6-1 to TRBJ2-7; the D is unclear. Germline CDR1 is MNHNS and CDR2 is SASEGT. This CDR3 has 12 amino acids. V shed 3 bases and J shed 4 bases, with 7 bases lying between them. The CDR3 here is CASSEGQYEQYF. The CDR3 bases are TGTGCCAGCAGTGAGGGCCAATACGAGCAGTACTTC.

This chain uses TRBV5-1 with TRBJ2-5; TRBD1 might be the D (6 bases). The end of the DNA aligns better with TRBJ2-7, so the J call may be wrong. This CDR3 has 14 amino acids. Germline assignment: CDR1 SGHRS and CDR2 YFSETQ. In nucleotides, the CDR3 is TGCGCCAGCAGCTTGTGGACAGAGCCCTACGAGCAGTACTTC. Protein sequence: CASSLWTEPYEQYF.

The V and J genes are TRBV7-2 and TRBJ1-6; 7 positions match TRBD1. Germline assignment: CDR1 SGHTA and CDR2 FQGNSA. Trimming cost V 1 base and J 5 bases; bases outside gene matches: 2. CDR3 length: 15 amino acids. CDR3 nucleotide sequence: TGTGCCAGCAGCTTAGGTGGGACAGATAATTCACCCCTCCACTTT. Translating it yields CASSLGGTDNSPLHF.

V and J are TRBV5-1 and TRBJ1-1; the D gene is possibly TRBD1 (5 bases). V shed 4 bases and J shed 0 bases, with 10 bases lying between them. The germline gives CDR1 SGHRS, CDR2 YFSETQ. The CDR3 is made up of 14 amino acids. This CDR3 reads CASSVDSLNTEAFF. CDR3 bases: TGCGCCAGCAGCGTTGACAGTTTGAACACTGAAGCTTTCTTT.

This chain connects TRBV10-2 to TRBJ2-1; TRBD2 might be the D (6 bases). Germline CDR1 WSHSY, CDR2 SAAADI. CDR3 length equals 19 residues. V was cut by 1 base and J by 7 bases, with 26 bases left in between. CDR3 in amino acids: CASSEFSLVGGVFRNEQFF. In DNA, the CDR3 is TGCGCCAGCAGTGAGTTTTCCTTAGTCGGCGGGGTCTTTCGGAATGAGCAGTTCTTC.

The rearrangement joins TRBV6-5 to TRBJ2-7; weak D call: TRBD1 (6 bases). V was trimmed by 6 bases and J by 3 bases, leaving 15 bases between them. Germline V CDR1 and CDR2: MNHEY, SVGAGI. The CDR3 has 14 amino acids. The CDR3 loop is CASRIPGTFYEQYF. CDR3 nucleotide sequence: TGTGCCAGCAGAATCCCTGGGACATTCTACGAGCAGTACTTC.

CDR3 DNA sequence: TGTGCCAGCTCACCCCCGGGACTAGCGGAACGGTCCTACGAGCAGTACTTC. This translates into CASSPPGLAERSYEQYF. The V and J genes are TRBV18 and TRBJ2-7, with 11 bases matching TRBD2. The trim removed 3 bases at V and 1 base at J, leaving 8 bases unmatched. Germline V gene lookup returns CDR1 KGHSH and CDR2 LQKENI. The CDR3 extends over 17 amino acids.

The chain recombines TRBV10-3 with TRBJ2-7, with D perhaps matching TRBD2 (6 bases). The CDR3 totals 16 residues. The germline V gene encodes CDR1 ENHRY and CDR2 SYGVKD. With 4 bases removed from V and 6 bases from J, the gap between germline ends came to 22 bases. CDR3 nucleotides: TGTGCCATCAGTGGACGCGGAGGGTATCAGCAGGCCGAGCAGTACTTC. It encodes CAISGRGGYQQAEQYF.

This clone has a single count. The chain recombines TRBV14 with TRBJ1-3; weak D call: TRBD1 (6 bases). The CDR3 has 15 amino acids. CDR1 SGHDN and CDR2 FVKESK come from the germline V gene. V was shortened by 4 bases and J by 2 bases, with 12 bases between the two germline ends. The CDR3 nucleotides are TGTGCCAGCAGCCCGAGGGGGGGCACTGGAAACACCATATATTTT. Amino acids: CASSPRGGTGNTIYF.

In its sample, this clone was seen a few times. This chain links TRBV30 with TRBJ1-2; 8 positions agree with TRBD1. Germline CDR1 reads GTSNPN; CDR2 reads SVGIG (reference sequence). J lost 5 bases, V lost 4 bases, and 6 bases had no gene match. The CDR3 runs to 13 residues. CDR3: CAWKGWTGYGYTF. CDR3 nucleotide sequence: TGTGCCTGGAAGGGATGGACAGGGTATGGCTACACCTTC.

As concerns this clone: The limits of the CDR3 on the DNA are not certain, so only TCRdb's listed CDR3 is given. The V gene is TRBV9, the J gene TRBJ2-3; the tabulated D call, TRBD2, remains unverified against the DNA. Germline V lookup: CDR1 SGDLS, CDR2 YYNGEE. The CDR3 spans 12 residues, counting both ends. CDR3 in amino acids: CASSVGAGSKYF.